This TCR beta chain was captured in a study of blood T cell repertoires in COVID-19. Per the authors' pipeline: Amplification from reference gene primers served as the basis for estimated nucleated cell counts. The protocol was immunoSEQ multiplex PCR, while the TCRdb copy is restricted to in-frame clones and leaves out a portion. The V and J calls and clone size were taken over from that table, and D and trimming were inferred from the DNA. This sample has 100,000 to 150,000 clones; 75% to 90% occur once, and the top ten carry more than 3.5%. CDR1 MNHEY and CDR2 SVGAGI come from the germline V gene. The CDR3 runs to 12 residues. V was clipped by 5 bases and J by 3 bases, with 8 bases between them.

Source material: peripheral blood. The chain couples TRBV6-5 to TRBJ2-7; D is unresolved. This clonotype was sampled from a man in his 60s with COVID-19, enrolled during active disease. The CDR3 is CASSPPLYEQYF. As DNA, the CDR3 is TGTGCCAGCAGTCCCCCCCTCTACGAGCAGTACTTC.